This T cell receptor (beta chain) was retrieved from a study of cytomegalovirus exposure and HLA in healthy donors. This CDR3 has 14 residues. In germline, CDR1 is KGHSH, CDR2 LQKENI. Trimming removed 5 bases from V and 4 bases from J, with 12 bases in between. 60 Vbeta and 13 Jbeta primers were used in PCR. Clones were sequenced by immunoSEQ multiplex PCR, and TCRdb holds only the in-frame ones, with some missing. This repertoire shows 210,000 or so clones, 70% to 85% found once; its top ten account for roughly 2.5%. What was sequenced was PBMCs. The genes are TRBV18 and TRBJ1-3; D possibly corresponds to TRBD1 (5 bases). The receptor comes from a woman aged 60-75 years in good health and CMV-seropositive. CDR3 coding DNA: TGTGCCAGCTCATTTCCAGGGATCGGAAACACCATATATTTT. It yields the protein CASSFPGIGNTIYF.